The 30 T cell receptor beta chains given below trace back to one sample, sequenced in a study of T cell repertoires in aging, cancer and after chemotherapy. TCR beta rearrangements were amplified from peripheral blood genomic DNA. Rearranged V-D-J TRB sequences were amplified with a mixed TRB-A/B primer pool. TCRdb reprocessed the multiplex PCR reads with MiXCR, giving one entry per CDR3 protein. Of several thousand distinct CDR3 sequences listed, more than 20% were seen once; the top ten hold around an eighth. The sequencing sample was made of blood. The receptors originated from a human donor with a solid tumor.

This clonotype is termed medium-sized. CDR3 protein: CASSFRLAAYNEQFF. The CDR3 coding sequence is TGCGCCAGCAGCTTTAGACTAGCTGCATACAATGAGCAGTTCTTC. The chain joins TRBV5-1 to TRBJ2-1, with 7 bases fitting TRBD2. The CDR3 is made up of 15 amino acids. With 2 bases clipped from V and 4 bases from J, the junction kept 6 bases outside the gene matches. The V gene's germline CDR1 is SGHRS and CDR2 YFSETQ. Filled out from reference TRBV5-1 and TRBJ2-1, the complete variable domain reads KAGVTQTPRYLIKTRGQQVTLSCSPISGHRSVSWYQQTPGQGLQFLFEYFSETQRNKGNFPGRFSGRQFSNSRSEMNVSTLELGDSALYLCASSFRLAAYNEQFFGPGTRLTVL.

As for this clonotype: A much larger clonotype is one base distant, so this may be a read error. J is TRBJ2-5 and V is TRBV24-1; D is uncertain. V lost 4 bases and J 5 bases, leaving 13 bases between the germline ends. The length of the CDR3 is 14 residues. Germline values: CDR1 KGHDR, CDR2 SFDVKD. The CDR3 loop reads CATSDVNPRETQYF. The CDR3 region has the DNA TGTGCCACCAGTGACGTCAATCCTAGGGAGACCCAGTACTTC.

V is TRBV29-1 and J is TRBJ2-3; D tentatively reads TRBD1 or TRBD2 (5 bases each). The germline V gene has CDR1 SQVTM and CDR2 ANQGSEA. This CDR3 spans 14 amino acids. V was shortened by 4 bases and J by 5 bases, with 16 bases between the two germline ends. The CDR3 region is CSVGGAGILDTQYF. DNA of the CDR3: TGCAGCGTTGGAGGGGCAGGGATCCTAGATACGCAGTATTTT.

By share of the sample, this clonotype is large. The chain has TRBV19 and TRBJ2-2; tentatively, D is TRBD2 (7 bases). The CDR3 is 15 amino acids. The V and J ends lost 8 bases and 0 bases respectively, with 13 bases between them. Germline values: CDR1 LNHDA, CDR2 SQIVND (reference sequence). CDR3 loop: CASRRGGANTGELFF. DNA for the CDR3: TGTGCCAGTCGCCGAGGGGGGGCGAACACCGGGGAGCTGTTTTTT. Together with reference TRBV19 and TRBJ2-2, the CDR3 gives the full variable domain: DGGITQSPKYLFRKEGQNVTLSCEQNLNHDAMYWYRQDPGQGLRLIYYSQIVNDFQKGDIAEGYSVSREKKESFPLTVTSAQKNPTAFYLCASRRGGANTGELFFGEGSRLTVL.

The chain recombines TRBV20-1 with TRBJ1-1, with D unresolved. V shed 0 bases and J shed 6 bases, with 23 bases lying between them. Germline CDR1 is DFQATT and CDR2 is SNEGSKA (reference sequence). The CDR3 is 17 residues long. In DNA form, the CDR3 reads TGCAGTGCTAGAGATTTAGGGTCGAAGAGGGTGGATTCTGAAGCTTTCTTT. Its protein is CSARDLGSKRVDSEAFF.

Sample share makes this clonotype medium-sized (0.01 to 0.1%). V usage is TRBV5-6 and J usage is TRBJ1-3; D is possibly TRBD1 (6 bases). The CDR3 totals 15 residues. The V gene lost 4 bases and the J gene lost 3 bases, with 14 bases spanning the gap. The V gene's germline CDR1 is SGHDT and CDR2 YYEEEE. CDR3 coding DNA: TGTGCCAGCAGCACCTACAGGGCGGTTGGAAACACCATATATTTT. Protein sequence: CASSTYRAVGNTIYF.

J is TRBJ2-5 and V is TRBV5-1; 10 nucleotides match TRBD1. The CDR3 covers 17 residues. Unmatched junction bases numbered 9, after V lost 0 bases and J lost 4 bases. Germline assignment: CDR1 SGHRS and CDR2 YFSETQ. In DNA form, the CDR3 reads TGCGCCAGCAGCTTGGCGGGGATGGGACAGGGGCTAGAGACCCAGTACTTC. This encodes CASSLAGMGQGLETQYF.

In this sample, this clonotype is medium-sized. V gene TRBV6-2 or TRBV6-3 combines with J gene TRBJ2-5; 11 bases are a match to TRBD2. V dropped 6 bases and J dropped 1; count of bases not matched to a gene: 4. The CDR3 is made up of 15 amino acids. The germline V gene encodes CDR1 MNHEY and CDR2 SVGEGT. This chain's CDR3 is CASSAGTSGQETQYF. The DNA of the CDR3 is TGTGCCAGCAGCGCTGGGACTAGCGGCCAAGAGACCCAGTACTTC.

This clonotype showed up just once. One end of the junction is discordant with germline, which a read error may explain. The CDR3 nucleotides are TGTGCCACCAGTGATCGCGGGAGCGCCTCAGGCTCCTACAATGACCAGTTCTTC. This translates into CATSDRGSASGSYNDQFF. The chain joins TRBV6-1 to TRBJ2-1; 7 bases fit TRBD2. CDR3 size: 18 residues. Germline assignment: CDR1 MNHNS and CDR2 SASEGT.

The J gene is TRBJ2-5, the V gene TRBV12-3 or TRBV12-4; 12 positions agree with TRBD2. CDR3 length: 17 amino acids. With 1 base clipped from V and 3 bases from J, the junction kept 6 bases outside the gene matches. This chain's CDR3 is CASSLGRLAGAEETQYF. DNA for the CDR3: TGTGCCAGCAGTTTAGGGCGACTAGCGGGGGCTGAAGAGACCCAGTACTTC.

V and J are TRBV20-1 and TRBJ2-5, with 11 nucleotides matching TRBD2. CDR1 and CDR2 (germline): DFQATT, SNEGSKA (reference sequence). CDR3 length equals 14 residues. V was clipped by 5 bases and J by 0 bases; unmatched bases: 2. The CDR3 region has the DNA TGCAGTGCTGCTAGCGGGGGGCACCAAGAGACCCAGTACTTC. Translated: CSAASGGHQETQYF.

This clonotype appeared many times. The genes are TRBV7-2 and TRBJ2-7, with D perhaps being TRBD1 or TRBD2 (6 bases each). The V end lost 4 bases, the J end lost 7 bases, and 11 bases lay between the germline ends. This CDR3 is 12 amino acids long. Germline CDR1 and CDR2: SGHTA and FQGNSA. For the CDR3, the DNA is TGTGCCAGCAGCTCGACTAGGGGGGAGCAGTACTTC. It specifies CASSSTRGEQYF.

This clonotype counts as medium-sized (0.01 to 0.1%). The V call is TRBV12-3 or TRBV12-4, the J call TRBJ1-1, with D perhaps TRBD1 (5 bases). Trimming stripped 7 bases from V and 3 bases from J, with 9 bases between. This CDR3 has 12 residues. The CDR3 here is CASNGAYTEAFF. CDR3 DNA: TGTGCCAGCAATGGGGCCTACACTGAAGCTTTCTTT.

This chain links TRBV7-3 with TRBJ2-3, with a weak D call TRBD1 (5 bases). V lost 3 bases and J lost 4, with 8 bases in between. CDR3 length: 13 amino acids. The germline V gene encodes CDR1 SGHTA and CDR2 FQGTGA. CDR3 nucleotide sequence: TGTGCCAGCAGCTTTGGACACGCAGATACGCAGTATTTT. It is translated as CASSFGHADTQYF.

The chain joins TRBV6-5 to TRBJ2-1, with 11 bases identical to TRBD2. V shed 4 bases and J 8 bases; nucleotides not matched to a gene: 10. The V gene's germline CDR1 is MNHEY and CDR2 SVGAGI. The CDR3 sequence is 16 residues long. CDR3 sequence: CASSFYSSGGRDEQFF. The CDR3 nucleotides read TGTGCCAGCAGTTTCTACTCTAGCGGGGGGAGGGATGAGCAGTTCTTC.

The chain carries TRBV29-1 and TRBJ1-4; 7 nucleotides line up with TRBD1. The CDR3 is made up of 13 amino acids. Germline assignment: CDR1 SQVTM and CDR2 ANQGSEA. After removal of 4 bases from V and 6 bases from J, the junction contained 5 bases not matched to a gene. CDR3 amino acids: CSVGQGGDEKLFF. The CDR3, as DNA: TGCAGCGTTGGACAGGGCGGGGATGAAAAACTGTTTTTT.

This clonotype is termed medium-sized. The genes are TRBV6-5 and TRBJ2-6; D remains unclear. From germline, CDR1 is MNHEY and CDR2 SVGAGI. Trimming cost V 10 bases and J 0 bases, with 13 bases left between them. CDR3 size: 15 residues. This chain's CDR3 is CATQLWVSGANVLTF. CDR3 DNA sequence: TGTGCCACCCAATTGTGGGTCTCTGGGGCCAACGTCCTGACTTTC.

The CDR3 sequence is CASSLKVGPANEQFF. The CDR3 nucleotides read TGTGCCAGCAGCTTAAAGGTGGGACCCGCCAATGAGCAGTTCTTC. The chain carries TRBV7-7 and TRBJ2-1; either TRBD1 or TRBD2 may supply D (5 bases each). CDR1 and CDR2 from the germline V gene are SSHAT and FNYEAQ (reference sequence). V gave up 2 bases and J gave up 6 bases, with 14 bases separating them. The CDR3 loop spans 15 amino acids.

The chain recombines TRBV13 with TRBJ2-7; 11 bases fit TRBD2. This CDR3 comprises 17 residues. After removal of 6 bases from V and 0 bases from J, the junction contained 10 bases not matched to a gene. The germline V gene has CDR1 PRHDT and CDR2 FYEKMQ (reference sequence). The CDR3 DNA is TGTGCCAGCAGTTCCAGGGCACTAGCGGGGGACTCCTACGAGCAGTACTTC. Its protein product is CASSSRALAGDSYEQYF.

This clonotype qualifies as large. The gene calls are TRBV19 and TRBJ1-3; D is unresolved. The CDR3 sequence is 14 residues long. The ends were cut back, 3 bases at V and 2 bases at J, with 8 bases in the middle. CDR1 is LNHDA and CDR2 is SQIVND in the germline V gene (reference sequence). CDR3 in amino acids: CASSIYGTGNTIYF. CDR3 coding DNA: TGTGCCAGTAGTATCTACGGTACTGGAAACACCATATATTTT.

This clonotype is medium-sized within its sample. The V call is TRBV6-2 or TRBV6-3, the J call TRBJ1-5; 9 positions match TRBD1. V gave up 6 bases and J gave up 6 bases; unmatched junction bases: 9. Germline-derived CDR1 and CDR2 are MNHEY and SVGEGT. CDR3 length: 15 residues. CDR3 DNA sequence: TGTGCCAGCAGCCAGGGACAGGGTGCGACTCAGCCCCAGCATTTT. Residues: CASSQGQGATQPQHF.

This clonotype is labeled as medium-sized. The V call is TRBV6-5, the J call TRBJ1-1; TRBD1 matches at 10 bases. The length of the CDR3 is 14 residues. The germline CDR1 and CDR2 sequences are MNHEY and SVGAGI. The J segment lost 12 bases and the V segment lost 7 bases, leaving 14 bases of the junction unmatched. Here the CDR3 reads CASNITPGQGLTFF. In DNA, the CDR3 is TGTGCCAGCAATATAACGCCGGGACAGGGGTTAACTTTCTTT.

This clonotype occurred once. The chain employs TRBV7-2 and TRBJ2-1; TRBD2 aligns across 10 bases. Losses at the gene ends were 2 bases for V and 8 bases for J; bases not matched to a gene: 12. The CDR3 loop spans 17 amino acids. Germline CDR1 SGHTA, CDR2 FQGNSA. As DNA, the CDR3 is TGTGCCAGCAGCTTACCCCCTACTAGCGGGGAATGGGATGAGCAGTTCTTC. Translation gives CASSLPPTSGEWDEQFF.

By sample share, this clonotype is large (0.1 to 1%). V gene TRBV18 combines with J gene TRBJ2-7; D is perhaps TRBD1 (5 bases). Trimming shortened V by 2 bases and J by 2 bases, and 16 bases separated the two germline ends. The CDR3 runs 16 residues. Germline assignment: CDR1 KGHSH and CDR2 LQKENI. The chain's CDR3 is CASSPLVGDRTYEQYF. In DNA form, the CDR3 reads TGTGCCAGCTCACCATTGGTCGGAGACAGAACCTACGAGCAGTACTTC.

This clonotype appeared a single time. The junction and the germline gene differ at one end; a read error may be behind it. The V and J genes are TRBV5-5 and TRBJ2-5; 16 bases agree with TRBD2. In germline, CDR1 is SGHKS, CDR2 YYEKEE (reference sequence). The CDR3 totals 18 residues. CDR3 coding DNA: TGCGCCAGCAGCCAAGTGGGACTAGCGGGGGGGCCTCAAGAGACCCAGTACTTC. It translates to CASSQVGLAGGPQETQYF.

Comment on this clonotype: This sequence may be a read error, since a much larger clone differs from it by one base. This chain links TRBV7-9 with TRBJ2-1; no reliable D call. Germline assignment: CDR1 SEHNR and CDR2 FQNEAQ (reference sequence). V lost 5 bases, J lost 11 bases, and 13 bases lay in between. There are 12 residues in the CDR3. The CDR3 nucleotides are TGTGCCAGCAGCCCTGTCCCCGATAAGCAGTTCTTC. It specifies CASSPVPDKQFF.

This clonotype is deemed medium-sized. CDR3 residues: CASSLMPQMNTEAFF. Written as DNA, the CDR3 is TGTGCCAGCAGTTTAATGCCTCAGATGAACACTGAAGCTTTCTTT. The rearrangement uses TRBV27 and TRBJ1-1, with D uncertain. This CDR3 has 15 residues. The germline V gene encodes CDR1 MNHEY and CDR2 SMNVEV (reference sequence). V was shortened by 2 bases and J by 0 bases, with 10 bases between the two germline ends.

In its sample, this clonotype ranks as medium-sized. The rearrangement links TRBV7-2 to TRBJ1-4; TRBD1 aligns across 12 bases. The CDR3 is 17 residues long. Germline trimming cut 1 base from V and 2 bases from J; bases unmatched to any gene: 2. Germline V CDR1 and CDR2: SGHTA, FQGNSA. This chain's CDR3 is CASSLVGTGGTNEKLFF. The CDR3 DNA sequence: TGTGCCAGCAGCTTAGTGGGGACAGGGGGCACTAATGAAAAACTGTTTTTT.

By share, this clonotype ranks as medium-sized. The chain combines TRBV19 with TRBJ1-2, with 7 nucleotides matching TRBD1. The CDR3 sequence is 14 residues long. Germline trimming cut 3 bases from V and 4 bases from J; bases unmatched to any gene: 5. In germline, CDR1 is LNHDA, CDR2 SQIVND (reference sequence). CDR3 sequence reads: CASSIPGTVYGYTF. In DNA form, the CDR3 reads TGTGCCAGTAGTATCCCCGGGACAGTCTATGGCTACACCTTC.

The rearrangement joins TRBV14 to TRBJ1-2, with D perhaps matching TRBD1 (5 bases). Germline lookup yields CDR1 SGHDN and CDR2 FVKESK. V was clipped by 1 base and J by 4 bases, with 16 bases between them. The CDR3 length is 16 residues. The CDR3 DNA is TGTGCCAGCAGCCAAGTCCGGCAGGGCCCATCCTATGGCTACACCTTC. It translates to CASSQVRQGPSYGYTF.